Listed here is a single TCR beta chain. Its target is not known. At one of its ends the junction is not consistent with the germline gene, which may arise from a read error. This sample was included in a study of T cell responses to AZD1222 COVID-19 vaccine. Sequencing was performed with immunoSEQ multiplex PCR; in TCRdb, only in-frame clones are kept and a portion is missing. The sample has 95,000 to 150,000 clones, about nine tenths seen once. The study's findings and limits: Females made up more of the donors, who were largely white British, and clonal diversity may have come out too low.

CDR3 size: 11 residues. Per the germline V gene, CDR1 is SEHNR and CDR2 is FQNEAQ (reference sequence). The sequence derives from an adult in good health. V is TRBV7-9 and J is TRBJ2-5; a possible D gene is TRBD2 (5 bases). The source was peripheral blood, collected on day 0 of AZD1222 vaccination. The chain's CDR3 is CASSPGREGDF. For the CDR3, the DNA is TGTGCCAGCAGCCCTGGACGAGAGGGAGACTTC.